The TCR beta chain under discussion was sequenced for a study of neurological immune-mediated disorders. Study details: Within the group of around 35 multiple sclerosis patients, approximately 31 were relapsing-remitting, while 3 were secondary progressive.

This clonotype was counted at least ten times. Synthesis of cDNA used 5'RACE (with 10-nucleotide random UMIs). One entry per CDR3 protein, called by TCRdb with MiXCR from the 5' RACE reads. The profile shows fewer than 80,000 distinct CDR3 sequences, less than 6% of them singletons. V was cut by 1 base and J by 8 bases, with 4 bases left in between. Germline V gives CDR1 SGHRS, CDR2 YFSETQ. The CDR3 is 12 amino acids. Source material was 2 million unsorted PBMCs, stored at -80 °C in RNAlater. This chain uses TRBV5-1 with TRBJ1-6; D not certain. The sequencing input was PBMCs. This clonotype originated in a woman in her forties or fifties with multiple sclerosis. The CDR3 reads CASSLLDSPLHF. CDR3 nucleotide sequence: TGCGCCAGCAGCTTGTTGGATTCACCCCTCCACTTT.